These T cell receptor beta chains were read from a single sample in a study of T-cell reconstitution after alpha-beta-depleted transplantation in children. TCRdb re-derived calls from the PCR reads in MiXCR, one entry per CDR3 protein. The table shows just under 250,000 distinct CDR3 sequences, with 25% occurring only once. The source was PBMCs, collected before TCRalphabeta/CD19-depleted stem cell transplant. These TCRs come from a girl aged 2-10 years with Fanconi anemia, due to receive a stem cell transplant. The CDR3 runs from the conserved cysteine through the conserved F or W. D genes are given only for firm matches. The size field is filled for only some rows; it gives once, few, many or a size class.

TRBV25-1,.,TRBJ1-1,.,TGTGCCAGCAGTGCCCTTTTGGGGCAGGTCGGGGACACTGAAGCTTTCTTT,CASSALLGQVGDTEAFF
TRBV20-1,many,TRBJ2-1,TRBD1,TGCAGTGGAAGTAAGACAGGGACCCCCAATGAGCAGTTCTTC,CSGSKTGTPNEQFF
TRBV28,few,TRBJ2-3,.,TGTGCCAGCAGTCCCCAACGGGCCCTGAGACATACGCAGTATTTT,CASSPQRALRHTQYF
TRBV20-1,many,TRBJ1-2,.,TGCAGTGCTAGACCCTACTGGACAAGCCTGAGTGGGGGCTACACCTTC,CSARPYWTSLSGGYTF
TRBV20-1,many,TRBJ2-1,TRBD1,TGCAGTGCTAGAAAGGGACAGGGTATTAATGAGCAGTTCTTC,CSARKGQGINEQFF
TRBV15,many,TRBJ2-3,TRBD2,TGTGCCACCAGCGTGCGGGGGACGGGGGAAGATACGCAGTATTTT,CATSVRGTGEDTQYF
TRBV20-1,many,TRBJ2-1,.,TGCAGTGCTAGGGAGCCTAGCTCCTACAATGAGCAGTTCTTC,CSAREPSSYNEQFF
TRBV29-1,.,TRBJ2-1,.,TGCAGCGTTCACGATTACGAGCAGTTCTTC,CSVHDYEQFF
TRBV21-1,many,TRBJ2-7,.,TGTGCCAGCAGCAAAGGGCGGGACAGGGAGGCCTACGAGCAGTACTTC,CASSKGRDREAYEQYF
TRBV7-3,.,TRBJ1-1,.,TGTGCCAGCAGCTTAACGCTCGGGGGCCGAACTGAAGCTTTCTTT,CASSLTLGGRTEAFF
TRBV6-1,many,TRBJ2-1,TRBD1,TGTGCCAGCACGTGGGGACAGGGTGTTTCGACCTCCTACAATGAGCAGTTCTTC,CASTWGQGVSTSYNEQFF
TRBV29-1,.,TRBJ2-1,TRBD2,TGCAGCGTTGAAGATCCACAGACTAGCGGGATAAGGAATGAGCAGTTCTTC,CSVEDPQTSGIRNEQFF